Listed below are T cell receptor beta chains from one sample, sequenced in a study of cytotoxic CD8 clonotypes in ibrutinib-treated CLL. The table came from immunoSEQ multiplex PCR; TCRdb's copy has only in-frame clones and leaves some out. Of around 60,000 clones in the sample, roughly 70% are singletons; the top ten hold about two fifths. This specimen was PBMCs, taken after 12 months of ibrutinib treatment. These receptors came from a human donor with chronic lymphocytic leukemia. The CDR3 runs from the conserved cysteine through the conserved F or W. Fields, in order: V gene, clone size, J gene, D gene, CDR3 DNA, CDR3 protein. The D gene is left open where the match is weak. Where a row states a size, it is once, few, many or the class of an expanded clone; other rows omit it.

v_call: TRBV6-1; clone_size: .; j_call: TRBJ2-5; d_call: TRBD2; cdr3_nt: TGTGCCAGCAGCCCCGGGAGGGCGGTGGGGACCCAGTACTTC; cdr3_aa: CASSPGRAVGTQYF
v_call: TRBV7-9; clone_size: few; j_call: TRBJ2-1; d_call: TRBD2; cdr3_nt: TGTGCCAGCAGCTTAGCCCGGGACTACTACAATGAGCAGTTCTTC; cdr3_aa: CASSLARDYYNEQFF
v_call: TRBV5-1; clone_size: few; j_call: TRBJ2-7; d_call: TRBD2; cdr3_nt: TGCGCCAGCAGCTTGACTAGCGGGAGAGTAGACGAGCAGTACTTC; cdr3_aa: CASSLTSGRVDEQYF
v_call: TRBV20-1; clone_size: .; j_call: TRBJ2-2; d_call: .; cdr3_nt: TGCAGTGCTAGAGATACCGGGGAGCTGTTTTTT; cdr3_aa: CSARDTGELFF
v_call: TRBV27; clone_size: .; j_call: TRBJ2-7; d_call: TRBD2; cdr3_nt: TGTGCCAGCGCCCCGCTCCTAGCGGTCTACGAGCAGTACTTC; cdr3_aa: CASAPLLAVYEQYF
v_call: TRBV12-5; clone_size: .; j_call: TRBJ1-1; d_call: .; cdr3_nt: TGTGCTAGTGGTTTGGACGGGAGAACTGAAGCTTTCTTT; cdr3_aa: CASGLDGRTEAFF
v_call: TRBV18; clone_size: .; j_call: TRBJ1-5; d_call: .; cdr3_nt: TGTGCCAGCTCACTCCCGGGAGGAAATCAGCCCCAGCATTTT; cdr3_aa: CASSLPGGNQPQHF
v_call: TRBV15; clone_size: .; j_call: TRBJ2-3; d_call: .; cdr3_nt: TGTGCCACCAGCAGGGGCGGGACGACAGATACGCAGTATTTT; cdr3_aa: CATSRGGTTDTQYF
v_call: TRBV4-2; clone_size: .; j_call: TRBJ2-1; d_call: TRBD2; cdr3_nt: TGTGCCAGCAGCCAGAGACTAGCGGATAATGAGCAGTTCTTC; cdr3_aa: CASSQRLADNEQFF
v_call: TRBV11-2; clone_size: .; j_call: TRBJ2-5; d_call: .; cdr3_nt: TGTGCCAGCAGCTGGGCCCGCCAAGAGACCCAGTACTTC; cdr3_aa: CASSWARQETQYF
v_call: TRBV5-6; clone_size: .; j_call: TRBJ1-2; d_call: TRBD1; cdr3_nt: TGTGCCAGCAGCTTGAGACAGGGCGCCTATGGCTACACCTTC; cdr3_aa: CASSLRQGAYGYTF
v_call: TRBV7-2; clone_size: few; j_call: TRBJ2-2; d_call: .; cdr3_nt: TGTGCCAGCAGCTTACGGAACCGGAACACCGGGGAGCTGTTTTTT; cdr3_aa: CASSLRNRNTGELFF
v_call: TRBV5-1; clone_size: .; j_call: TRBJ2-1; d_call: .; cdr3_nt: TGCGCCAGCAGCTTGCAACGGGAAGTTGGGCAGTTCTTC; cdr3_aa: CASSLQREVGQFF
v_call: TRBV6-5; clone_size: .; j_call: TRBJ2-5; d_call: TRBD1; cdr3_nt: TGTGCCAGCAGGCGCCTCGGGACAGGGGGAGAGACCCAGTACTTC; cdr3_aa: CASRRLGTGGETQYF
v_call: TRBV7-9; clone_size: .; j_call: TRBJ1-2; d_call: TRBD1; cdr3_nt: TGTGCCAGCAGCTTAGTAGACAGGGGTATCTATGGCTACACCTTC; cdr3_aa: CASSLVDRGIYGYTF
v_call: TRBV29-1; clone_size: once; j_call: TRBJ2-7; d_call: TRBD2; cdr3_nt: TGCAGCGTTTCTATAGCGGGAGCGTCCTACGAGCAGTACTTC; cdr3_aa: CSVSIAGASYEQYF
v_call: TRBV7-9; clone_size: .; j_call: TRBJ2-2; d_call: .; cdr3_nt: TGTGCCAGCAGCTTAGCCGCACCATGGGCCGGGGAGCTGTTTTTT; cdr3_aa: CASSLAAPWAGELFF
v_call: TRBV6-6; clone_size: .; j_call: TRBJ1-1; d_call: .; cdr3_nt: TGTGCCAGCACCCACGCGCTCCCAGGGTCTGAAGCTTTCTTT; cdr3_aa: CASTHALPGSEAFF
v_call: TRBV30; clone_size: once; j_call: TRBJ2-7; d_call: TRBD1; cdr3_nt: TGTGCCGTGACCCGGGACAGCTCCTACGAGCAGTACTTC; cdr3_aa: CAVTRDSSYEQYF
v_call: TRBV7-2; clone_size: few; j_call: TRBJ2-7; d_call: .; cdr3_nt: TGTGCCAGCAGCTTATTTGGAGGGGTTGAGCAGTACTTC; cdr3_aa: CASSLFGGVEQYF
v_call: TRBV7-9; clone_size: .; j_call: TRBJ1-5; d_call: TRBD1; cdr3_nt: TGTGCCAGCAGTTCGGACAGGGACCCCGGGAAGCCCCAGCATTTT; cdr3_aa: CASSSDRDPGKPQHF
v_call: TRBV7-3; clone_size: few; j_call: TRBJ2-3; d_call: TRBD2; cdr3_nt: TGTGCCAGCAGCTTAGACGGGAGCGGGGGGAGGTATTTT; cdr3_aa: CASSLDGSGGRYF
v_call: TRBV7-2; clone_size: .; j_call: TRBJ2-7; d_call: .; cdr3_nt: TGTGCCAGCAGCTTAATGAACGAGCAGTACTTC; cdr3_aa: CASSLMNEQYF
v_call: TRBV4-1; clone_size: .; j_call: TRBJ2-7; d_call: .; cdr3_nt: TGCGCCAGCAGCCAAGATCGAGGGGCCTCCTACGAGCAGTACTTC; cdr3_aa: CASSQDRGASYEQYF
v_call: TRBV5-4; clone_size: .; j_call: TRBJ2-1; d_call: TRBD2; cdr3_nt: TGTGCCAGCAGCTTCGGACTAGCGGGAAGGAATGAGCAGTTCTTC; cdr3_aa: CASSFGLAGRNEQFF
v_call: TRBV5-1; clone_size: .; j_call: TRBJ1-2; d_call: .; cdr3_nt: TGCGCCAGCAGCTCTCGGTATGGCTACACCTTC; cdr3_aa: CASSSRYGYTF
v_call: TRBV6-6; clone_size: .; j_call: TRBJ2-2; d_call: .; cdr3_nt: TGTGCCAGCAGTACACAGCCCTGGGGGGGGGAGCTGTTTTTT; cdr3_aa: CASSTQPWGGELFF
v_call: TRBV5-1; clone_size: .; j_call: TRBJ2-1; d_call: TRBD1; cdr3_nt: TGCGCCAGCAACCCCGGGACAGGGGCTCCCTACTCCTACAATGAGCAGTTCTTC; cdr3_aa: CASNPGTGAPYSYNEQFF
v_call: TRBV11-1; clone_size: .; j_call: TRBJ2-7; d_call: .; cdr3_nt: TGTGCCAGCAGCGAAAGGGTCCAGGAACACGAGCAGTACTTC; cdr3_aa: CASSERVQEHEQYF
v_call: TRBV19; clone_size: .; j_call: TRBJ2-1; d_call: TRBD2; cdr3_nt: TGTGCCAGTAGTATGGTAGCGGGAGTCGTGTACAATGAGCAGTTCTTC; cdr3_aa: CASSMVAGVVYNEQFF
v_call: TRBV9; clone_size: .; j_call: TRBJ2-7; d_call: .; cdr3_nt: TGTGCCAGCAGCGTAGGAGGGGCCGCCTACGAGCAGTACTTC; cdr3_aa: CASSVGGAAYEQYF
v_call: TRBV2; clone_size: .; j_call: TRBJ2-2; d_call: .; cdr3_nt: TGTGCCAGCAGAGCCCCGACTCAGCACACCGGGGAGCTGTTTTTT; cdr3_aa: CASRAPTQHTGELFF
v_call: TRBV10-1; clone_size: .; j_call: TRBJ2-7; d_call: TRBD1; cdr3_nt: TGCGCCAGCAGCACAGGGGCGGCCTCGGGAAAGCAGTACTTC; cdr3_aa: CASSTGAASGKQYF
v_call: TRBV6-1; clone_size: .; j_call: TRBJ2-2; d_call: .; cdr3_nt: TGTGCCAGCAGTATGACAGTAAACACCGGGGAGCTGTTTTTT; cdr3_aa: CASSMTVNTGELFF
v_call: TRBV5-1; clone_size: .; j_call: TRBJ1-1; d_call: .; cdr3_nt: TGCGCCAGCAGCTCATCAAGGACAGAGAACACTGAAGCTTTCTTT; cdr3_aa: CASSSSRTENTEAFF
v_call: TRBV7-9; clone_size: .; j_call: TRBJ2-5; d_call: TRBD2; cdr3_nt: TGTGCCAGCAGCTTGAGGGGACTAGCGGTAAGAGAGACCCAGTACTTC; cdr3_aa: CASSLRGLAVRETQYF
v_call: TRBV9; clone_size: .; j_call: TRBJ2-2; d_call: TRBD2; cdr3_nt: TGTGCCAGCAGCCCCACTAGCGGGACGAACACCGGGGAGCTGTTTTTT; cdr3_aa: CASSPTSGTNTGELFF
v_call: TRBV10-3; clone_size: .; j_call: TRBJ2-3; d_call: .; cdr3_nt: TGTGCCATCAGGGCGGACACCTTCACAGATACGCAGTATTTT; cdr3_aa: CAIRADTFTDTQYF
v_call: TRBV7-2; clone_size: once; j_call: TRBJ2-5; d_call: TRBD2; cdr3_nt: TGTGCCAGCAGCTTCCGGCCCCCAGGACTAGCAGAGGAGACCCAGTACTTC; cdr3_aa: CASSFRPPGLAEETQYF
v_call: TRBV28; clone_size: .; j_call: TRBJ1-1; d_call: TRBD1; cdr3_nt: TGTGCCAGCAGTTCGGGACAGGGTTCTGAAGCTTTCTTT; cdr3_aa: CASSSGQGSEAFF
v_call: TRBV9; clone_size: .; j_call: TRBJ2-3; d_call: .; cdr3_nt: TGTGCCAGCAGCGAGGGGGAGGGCAGCATCACAGATACGCAGTATTTT; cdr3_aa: CASSEGEGSITDTQYF
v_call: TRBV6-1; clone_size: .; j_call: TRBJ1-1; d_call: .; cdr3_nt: TGTGCCAGCAGTGAAAGGGTGGGGAACACTGAAGCTTTCTTT; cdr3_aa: CASSERVGNTEAFF
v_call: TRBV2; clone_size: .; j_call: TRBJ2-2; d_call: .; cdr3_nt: TGTGCCAGCAGTGAACCAAGGGTTACCGGGGAGCTGTTTTTT; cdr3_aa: CASSEPRVTGELFF
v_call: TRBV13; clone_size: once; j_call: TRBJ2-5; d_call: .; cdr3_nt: TGTGCCAGCAGCTTAGGGCCAGGGCGGGAGACCCAGTACTTC; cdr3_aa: CASSLGPGRETQYF
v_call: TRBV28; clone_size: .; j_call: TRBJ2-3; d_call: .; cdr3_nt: TGTGCCAGCAGTTTATACACAGATACGCAGTATTTT; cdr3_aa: CASSLYTDTQYF
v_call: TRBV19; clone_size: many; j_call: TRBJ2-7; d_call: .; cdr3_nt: TGTGCCAGTAGCTCCGGGAGCACAAACGTCGGGGAGCAGTACTTC; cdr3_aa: CASSSGSTNVGEQYF
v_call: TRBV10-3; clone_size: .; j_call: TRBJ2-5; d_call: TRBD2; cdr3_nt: TGTGCCATCAGTGATCTAGCGGGTACCCAAGAGACCCAGTACTTC; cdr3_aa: CAISDLAGTQETQYF
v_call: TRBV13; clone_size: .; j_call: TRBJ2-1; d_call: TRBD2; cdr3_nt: TGTGCCAGCAGCTCCGGGGTCGGGAGGGCCGTCTCCTACAATGAGCAGTTCTTC; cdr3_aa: CASSSGVGRAVSYNEQFF
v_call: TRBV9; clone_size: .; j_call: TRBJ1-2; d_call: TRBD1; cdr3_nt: TGTGCCAGCAGCGCACAGGGGCTCTATGGCTACACCTTC; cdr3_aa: CASSAQGLYGYTF
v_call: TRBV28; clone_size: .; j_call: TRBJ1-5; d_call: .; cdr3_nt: TGTGCCGCAGCCGTCCGTACCCCGCGAGGTCAGCCCCAGCATTTT; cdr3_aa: CAAAVRTPRGQPQHF
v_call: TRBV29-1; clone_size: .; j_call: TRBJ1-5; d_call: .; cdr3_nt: TGCAGCGTTGCTCCCCGACAGCTATATAGCAATCAGCCCCAGCATTTT; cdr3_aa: CSVAPRQLYSNQPQHF
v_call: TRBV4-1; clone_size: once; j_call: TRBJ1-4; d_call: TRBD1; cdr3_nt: TGCGCCAGCAGCCACCTACAGGGGAATGAAAAACTGTTTTTT; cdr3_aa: CASSHLQGNEKLFF
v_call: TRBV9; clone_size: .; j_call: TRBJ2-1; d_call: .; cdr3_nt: TGTGCCAGCAGCGGGGCCGCGGTGGAAGCAGGTGAGCAGTTCTTC; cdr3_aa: CASSGAAVEAGEQFF
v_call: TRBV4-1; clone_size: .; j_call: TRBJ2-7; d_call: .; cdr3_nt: TGCGCCAGCAGCCAAGAAAGTTTCGGGGTAGCCTACGAGCAGTACTTC; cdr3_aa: CASSQESFGVAYEQYF
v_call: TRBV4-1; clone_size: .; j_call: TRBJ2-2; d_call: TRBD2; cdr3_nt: TGCGCCAGCAGCTTCCGAAGGGCTAGCGGGAGGGCCGGCACCGGGGAGCTGTTTTTT; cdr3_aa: CASSFRRASGRAGTGELFF
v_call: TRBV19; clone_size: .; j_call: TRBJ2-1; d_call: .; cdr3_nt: TGTGCCAGTAGTCTCGCCCAGGGCTATGAGCAGTTCTTC; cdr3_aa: CASSLAQGYEQFF
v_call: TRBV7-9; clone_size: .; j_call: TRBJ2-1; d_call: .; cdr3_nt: TGTGCCAGCAGCTTGGGGGACAGCTACGGACTAATCTCCTACAATGAGCAGTTCTTC; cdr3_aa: CASSLGDSYGLISYNEQFF
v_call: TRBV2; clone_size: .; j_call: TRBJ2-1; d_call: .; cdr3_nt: TGTGCCAGCAGGAGGGGCTACAATGAGCAGTTCTTC; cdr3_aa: CASRRGYNEQFF
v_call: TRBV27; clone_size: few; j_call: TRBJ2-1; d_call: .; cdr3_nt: TGTGCCAGCATGCCGGGAGTAAATTACAATGAGCAGTTCTTC; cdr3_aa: CASMPGVNYNEQFF
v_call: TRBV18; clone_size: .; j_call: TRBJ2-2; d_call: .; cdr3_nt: TGTGCCAGCTCACCTCAGGGAGTAGGCACCGGGGAGCTGTTTTTT; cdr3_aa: CASSPQGVGTGELFF